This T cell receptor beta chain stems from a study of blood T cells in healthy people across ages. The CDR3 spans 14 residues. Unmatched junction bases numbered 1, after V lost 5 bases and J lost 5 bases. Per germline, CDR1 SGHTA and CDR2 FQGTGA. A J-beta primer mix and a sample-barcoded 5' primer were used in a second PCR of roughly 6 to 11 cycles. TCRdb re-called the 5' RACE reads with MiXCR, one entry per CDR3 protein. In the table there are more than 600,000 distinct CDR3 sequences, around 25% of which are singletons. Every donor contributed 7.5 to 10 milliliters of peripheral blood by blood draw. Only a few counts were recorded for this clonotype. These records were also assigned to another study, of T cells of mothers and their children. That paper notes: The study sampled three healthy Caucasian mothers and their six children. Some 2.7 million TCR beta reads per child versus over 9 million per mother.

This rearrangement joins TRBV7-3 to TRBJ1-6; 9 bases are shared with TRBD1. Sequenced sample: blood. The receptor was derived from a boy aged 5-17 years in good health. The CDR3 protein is CASSRDRDNSPLHF. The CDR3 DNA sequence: TGTGCCAGCAGCCGGGACAGGGATAATTCACCCCTCCACTTT.